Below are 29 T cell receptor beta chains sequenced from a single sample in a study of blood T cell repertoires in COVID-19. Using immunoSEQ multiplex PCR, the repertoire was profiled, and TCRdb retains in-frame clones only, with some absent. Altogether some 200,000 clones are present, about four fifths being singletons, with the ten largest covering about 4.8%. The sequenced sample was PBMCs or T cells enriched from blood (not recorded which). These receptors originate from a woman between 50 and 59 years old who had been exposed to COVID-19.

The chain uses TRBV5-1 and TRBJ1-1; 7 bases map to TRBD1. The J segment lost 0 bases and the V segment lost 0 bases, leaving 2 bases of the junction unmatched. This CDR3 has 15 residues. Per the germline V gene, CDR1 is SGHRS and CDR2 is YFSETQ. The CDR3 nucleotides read TGCGCCAGCAGCTTGGAAACAGGGGTGAACACTGAAGCTTTCTTT. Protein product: CASSLETGVNTEAFF.

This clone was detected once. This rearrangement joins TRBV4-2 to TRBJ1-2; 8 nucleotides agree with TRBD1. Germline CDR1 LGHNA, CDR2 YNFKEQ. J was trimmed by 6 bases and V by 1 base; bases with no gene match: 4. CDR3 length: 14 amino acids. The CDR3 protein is CASSQAGGANGYTF. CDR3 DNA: TGTGCCAGCAGCCAAGCAGGGGGCGCGAATGGCTACACCTTC.

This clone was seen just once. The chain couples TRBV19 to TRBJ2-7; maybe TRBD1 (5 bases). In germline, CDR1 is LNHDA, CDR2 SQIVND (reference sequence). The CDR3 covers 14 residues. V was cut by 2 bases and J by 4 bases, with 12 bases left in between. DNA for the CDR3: TGTGCCAGTAGTATATTCGGCAGGGAATACGAGCAGTACTTC. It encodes CASSIFGREYEQYF.

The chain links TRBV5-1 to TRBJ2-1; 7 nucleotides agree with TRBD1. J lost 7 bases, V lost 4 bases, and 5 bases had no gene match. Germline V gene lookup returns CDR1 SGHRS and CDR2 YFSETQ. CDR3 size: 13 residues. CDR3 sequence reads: CASSLGTANEQFF. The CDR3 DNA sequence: TGCGCCAGCAGCCTGGGGACAGCTAATGAGCAGTTCTTC.

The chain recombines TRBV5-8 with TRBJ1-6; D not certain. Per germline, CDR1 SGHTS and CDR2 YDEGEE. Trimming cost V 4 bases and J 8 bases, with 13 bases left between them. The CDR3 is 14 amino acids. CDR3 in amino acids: CASSPPREDSPLHF. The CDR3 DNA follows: TGTGCCAGCAGCCCGCCTAGAGAGGATTCACCCCTCCACTTT.

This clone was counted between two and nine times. The CDR3 spells CASSLAAAMNTEAFF. CDR3 coding DNA: TGTGCCAGCAGCTTAGCGGCGGCTATGAACACTGAAGCTTTCTTT. The J gene is TRBJ1-1, the V gene TRBV7-6; no clear D gene. The CDR3 extends over 15 amino acids. Germline-derived CDR1 and CDR2 are SGHVS and FNYEAQ. V lost 0 bases to trimming and J lost 0 bases, with 8 bases between them. Complete variable domain (other parts from reference TRBV7-6 and TRBJ1-1): GAGVSQSPRYKVTKRGQDVALRCDPISGHVSLYWYRQALGQGPEFLTYFNYEAQQDKSGLPNDRFSAERPEGSISTLTIQRTEQRDSAMYRCASSLAAAMNTEAFFGQGTRLTVV.

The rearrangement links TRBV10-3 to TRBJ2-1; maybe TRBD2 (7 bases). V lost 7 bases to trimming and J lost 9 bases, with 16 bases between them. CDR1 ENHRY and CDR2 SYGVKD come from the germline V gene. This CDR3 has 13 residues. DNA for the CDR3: TGTGCCATCATGGACGGGGGGCCCGGTGAGCAGTTCTTC. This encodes CAIMDGGPGEQFF.

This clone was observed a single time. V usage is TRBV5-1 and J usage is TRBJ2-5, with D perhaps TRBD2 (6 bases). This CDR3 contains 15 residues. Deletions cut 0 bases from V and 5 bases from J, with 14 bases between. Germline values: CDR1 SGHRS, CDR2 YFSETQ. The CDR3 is CASSLGDRAGETQYF. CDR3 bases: TGCGCCAGCAGCTTGGGGGACCGCGCGGGGGAGACCCAGTACTTC.

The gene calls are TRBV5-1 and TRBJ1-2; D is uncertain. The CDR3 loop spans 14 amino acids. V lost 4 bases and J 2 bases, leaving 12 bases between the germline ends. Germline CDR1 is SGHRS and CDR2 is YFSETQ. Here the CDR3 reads CASSRGNQNYGYTF. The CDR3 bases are TGCGCCAGCAGCCGAGGGAACCAGAACTATGGCTACACCTTC.

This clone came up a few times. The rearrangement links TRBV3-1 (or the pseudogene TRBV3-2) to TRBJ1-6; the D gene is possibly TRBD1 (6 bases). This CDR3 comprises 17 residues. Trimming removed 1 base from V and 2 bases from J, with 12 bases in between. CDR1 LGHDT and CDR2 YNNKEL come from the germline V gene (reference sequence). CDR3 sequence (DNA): TGTGCCAGCAGCCAAGTTGGGGGCAGGGCCTATAATTCACCCCTCCACTTT. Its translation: CASSQVGGRAYNSPLHF.

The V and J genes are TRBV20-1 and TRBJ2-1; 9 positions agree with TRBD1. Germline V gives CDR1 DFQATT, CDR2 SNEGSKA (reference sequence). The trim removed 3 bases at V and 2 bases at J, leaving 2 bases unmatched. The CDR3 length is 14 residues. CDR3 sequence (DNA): TGCAGTGCTAGTAGACAGGGGGCCTACAATGAGCAGTTCTTC. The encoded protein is CSASRQGAYNEQFF.

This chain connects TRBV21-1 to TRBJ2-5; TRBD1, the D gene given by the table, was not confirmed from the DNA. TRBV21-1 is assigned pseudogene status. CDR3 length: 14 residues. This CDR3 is CASSNDRDEETQYF. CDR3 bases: TGTGCCAGCAGTAACGACAGGGACGAAGAGACCCAGTACTTC.

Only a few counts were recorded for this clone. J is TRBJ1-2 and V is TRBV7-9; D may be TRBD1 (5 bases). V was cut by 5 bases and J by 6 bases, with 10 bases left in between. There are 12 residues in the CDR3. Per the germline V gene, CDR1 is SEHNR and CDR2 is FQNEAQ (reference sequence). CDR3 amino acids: CASSTGFDGYTF. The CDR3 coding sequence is TGTGCCAGCAGCACAGGTTTCGATGGCTACACCTTC.

CDR3 nucleotides: TGCAGCGTTCGGAGGGGACCCCTCGAGCAGTACTTC. Its translation is CSVRRGPLEQYF. The genes are TRBV29-1 and TRBJ2-7, with D maybe TRBD2 (6 bases). CDR1 and CDR2 from the germline V gene are SQVTM and ANQGSEA. V was shortened by 5 bases and J by 6 bases, with 14 bases between the two germline ends. The CDR3 totals 12 residues.

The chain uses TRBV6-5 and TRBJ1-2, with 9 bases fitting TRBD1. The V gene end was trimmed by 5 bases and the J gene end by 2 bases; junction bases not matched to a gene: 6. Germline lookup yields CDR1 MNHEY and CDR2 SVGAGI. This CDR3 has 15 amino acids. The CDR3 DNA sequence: TGTGCCAGCAGTAATAAAGGACAGGGGAACTATGGCTACACCTTC. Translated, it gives CASSNKGQGNYGYTF.

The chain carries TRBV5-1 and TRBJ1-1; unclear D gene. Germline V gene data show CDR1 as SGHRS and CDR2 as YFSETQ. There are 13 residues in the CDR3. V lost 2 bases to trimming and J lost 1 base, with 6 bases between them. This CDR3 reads CASSFSQNTEAFF. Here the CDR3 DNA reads TGCGCCAGCAGCTTCAGTCAGAACACTGAAGCTTTCTTT.

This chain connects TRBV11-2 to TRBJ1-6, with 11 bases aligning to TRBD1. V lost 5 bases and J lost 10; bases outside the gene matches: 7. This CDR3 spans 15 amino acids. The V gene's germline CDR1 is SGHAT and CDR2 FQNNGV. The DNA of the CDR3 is TGTGCCAGCAGCCCTGGGGACAGGGGGTCCTCACCCCTCCACTTT. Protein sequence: CASSPGDRGSSPLHF.

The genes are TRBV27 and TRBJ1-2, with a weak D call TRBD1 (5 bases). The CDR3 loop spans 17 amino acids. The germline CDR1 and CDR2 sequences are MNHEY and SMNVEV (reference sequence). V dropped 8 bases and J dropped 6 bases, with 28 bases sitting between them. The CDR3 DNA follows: TGTGCCAGCCCCCGTAATCATTTAGGGGAATGTACCGATGGCTACACCTTC. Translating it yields CASPRNHLGECTDGYTF.

CDR3 region: CASSIDRTGTSGRANVLTF. The CDR3 DNA sequence: TGTGCCAGTAGTATAGATCGTACAGGGACCTCGGGAAGGGCCAACGTCCTGACTTTC. J is TRBJ2-6 and V is TRBV19, with D maybe TRBD1 (6 bases). Germline CDR1 LNHDA, CDR2 SQIVND (reference sequence). CDR3 length: 19 amino acids. Trimming took off 0 bases at V and 5 bases at J, with 20 bases between the two ends.

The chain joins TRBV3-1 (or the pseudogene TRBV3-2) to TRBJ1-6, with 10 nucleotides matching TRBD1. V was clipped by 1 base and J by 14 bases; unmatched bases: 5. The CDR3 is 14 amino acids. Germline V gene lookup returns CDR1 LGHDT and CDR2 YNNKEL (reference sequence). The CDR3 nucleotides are TGTGCCAGCAGCCAAGGGGACAGGGGTAGATCCCTCCACTTT. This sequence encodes CASSQGDRGRSLHF.

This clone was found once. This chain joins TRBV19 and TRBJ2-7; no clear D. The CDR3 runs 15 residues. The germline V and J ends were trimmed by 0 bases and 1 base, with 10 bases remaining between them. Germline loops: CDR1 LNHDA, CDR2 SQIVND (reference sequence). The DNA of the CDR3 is TGTGCCAGTAGTATAGAGCACAGAACTTCCTACGAGCAGTACTTC. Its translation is CASSIEHRTSYEQYF. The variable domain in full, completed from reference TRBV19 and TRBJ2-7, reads DGGITQSPKYLFRKEGQNVTLSCEQNLNHDAMYWYRQDPGQGLRLIYYSQIVNDFQKGDIAEGYSVSREKKESFPLTVTSAQKNPTAFYLCASSIEHRTSYEQYFGPGTRLTVT.

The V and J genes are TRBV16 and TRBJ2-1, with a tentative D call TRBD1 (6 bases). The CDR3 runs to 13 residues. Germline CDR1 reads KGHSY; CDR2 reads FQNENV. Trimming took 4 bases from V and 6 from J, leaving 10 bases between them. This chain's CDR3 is CASSPRTANEQFF. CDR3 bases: TGTGCCAGCAGCCCCCGGACAGCCAATGAGCAGTTCTTC.

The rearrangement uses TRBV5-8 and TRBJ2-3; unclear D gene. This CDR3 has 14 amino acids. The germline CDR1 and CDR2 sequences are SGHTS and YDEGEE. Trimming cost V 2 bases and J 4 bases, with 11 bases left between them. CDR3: CASSFAQAADTQYF. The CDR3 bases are TGTGCCAGCAGCTTTGCGCAGGCAGCAGATACGCAGTATTTT.

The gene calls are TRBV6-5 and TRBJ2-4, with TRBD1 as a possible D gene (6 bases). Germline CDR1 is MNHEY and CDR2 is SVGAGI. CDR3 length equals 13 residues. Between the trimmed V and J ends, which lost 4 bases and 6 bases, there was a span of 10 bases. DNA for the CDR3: TGTGCCAGCAGTTTGGACAGTCTAAACATTCAGTACTTC. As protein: CASSLDSLNIQYF.

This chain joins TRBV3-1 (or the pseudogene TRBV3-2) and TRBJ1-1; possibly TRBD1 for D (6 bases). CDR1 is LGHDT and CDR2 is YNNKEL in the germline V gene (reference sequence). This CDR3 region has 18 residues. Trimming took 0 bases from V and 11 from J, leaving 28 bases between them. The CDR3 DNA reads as TGTGCCAGCAGCCAAGATCTTGTATTAGTTCGCGGGGGGCTTGGGGCTTTCTTT. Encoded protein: CASSQDLVLVRGGLGAFF.

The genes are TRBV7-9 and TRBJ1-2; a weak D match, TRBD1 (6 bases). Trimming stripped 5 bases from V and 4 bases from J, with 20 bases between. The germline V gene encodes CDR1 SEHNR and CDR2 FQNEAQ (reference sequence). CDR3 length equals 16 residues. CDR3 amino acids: CASSLGNAGASYGYTF. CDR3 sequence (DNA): TGTGCCAGCAGCCTCGGAAACGCGGGGGCCAGCTATGGCTACACCTTC.

In DNA form, the CDR3 reads TGCAGCGTTTTGACAGGGGAATTCTATGGCTACACCTTC. The encoded protein is CSVLTGEFYGYTF. J is TRBJ1-2 and V is TRBV29-1, with TRBD1 matching 8 bases. J was trimmed by 4 bases and V by 5 bases; bases with no gene match: 6. Germline CDR1 reads SQVTM; CDR2 reads ANQGSEA. The CDR3 runs to 13 residues.

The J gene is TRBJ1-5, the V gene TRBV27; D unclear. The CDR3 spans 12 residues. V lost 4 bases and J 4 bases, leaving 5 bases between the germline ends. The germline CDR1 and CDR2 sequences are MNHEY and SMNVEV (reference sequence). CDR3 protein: CASSYLNQPQHF. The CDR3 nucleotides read TGTGCCAGCAGTTACTTAAATCAGCCCCAGCATTTT.

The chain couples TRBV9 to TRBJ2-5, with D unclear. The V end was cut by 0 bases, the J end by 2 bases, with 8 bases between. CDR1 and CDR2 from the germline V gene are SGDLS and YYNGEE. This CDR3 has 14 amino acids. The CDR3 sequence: CASSVGWRQETQYF. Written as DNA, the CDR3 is TGTGCCAGCAGCGTAGGGTGGAGACAAGAGACCCAGTACTTC.